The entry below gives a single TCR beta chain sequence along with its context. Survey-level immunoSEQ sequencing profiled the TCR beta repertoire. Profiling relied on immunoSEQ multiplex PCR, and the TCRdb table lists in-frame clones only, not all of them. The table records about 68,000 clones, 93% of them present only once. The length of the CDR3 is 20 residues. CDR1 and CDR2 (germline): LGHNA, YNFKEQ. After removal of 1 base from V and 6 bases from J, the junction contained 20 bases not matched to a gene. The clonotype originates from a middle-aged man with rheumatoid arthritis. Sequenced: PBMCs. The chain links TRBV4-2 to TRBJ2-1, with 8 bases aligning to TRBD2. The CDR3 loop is CASSQVVASSRREGSNEQFF. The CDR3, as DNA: TGTGCCAGCAGCCAAGTCGTCGCGTCCAGCAGACGGGAGGGGTCCAATGAGCAGTTCTTC.